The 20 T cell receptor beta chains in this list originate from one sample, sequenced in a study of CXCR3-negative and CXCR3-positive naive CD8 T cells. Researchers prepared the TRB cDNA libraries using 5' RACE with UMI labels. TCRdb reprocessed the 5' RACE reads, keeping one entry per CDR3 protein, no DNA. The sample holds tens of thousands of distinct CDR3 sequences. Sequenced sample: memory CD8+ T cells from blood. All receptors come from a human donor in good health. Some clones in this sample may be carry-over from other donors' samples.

The CDR3 sequence is CASSLSVGGDLYNEQFF. The chain has TRBV7-8 and TRBJ2-1; there is no DNA to check the TCRdb D call of TRBD2. The CDR3 runs to 17 residues. Germline values: CDR1 SGHVS, CDR2 FQNEAQ.

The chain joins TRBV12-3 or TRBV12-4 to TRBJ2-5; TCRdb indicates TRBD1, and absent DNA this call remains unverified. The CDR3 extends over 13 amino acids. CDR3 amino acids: CASSLDSQETQYF.

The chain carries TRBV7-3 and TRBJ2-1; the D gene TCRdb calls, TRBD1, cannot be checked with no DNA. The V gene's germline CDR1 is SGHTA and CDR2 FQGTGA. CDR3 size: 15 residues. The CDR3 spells CASSPWDGGGDEQFF.

CDR3 in amino acids: CASSLAPGQGRLAFF. The chain links TRBV7-6 to TRBJ1-1; TCRdb lists TRBD1, though no DNA is available to test this call. Germline V gives CDR1 SGHVS, CDR2 FNYEAQ. The CDR3 is 15 residues long.

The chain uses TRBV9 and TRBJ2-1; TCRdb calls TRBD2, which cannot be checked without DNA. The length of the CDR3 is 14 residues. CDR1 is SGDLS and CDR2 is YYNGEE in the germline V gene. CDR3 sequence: CASSPGTIPNEQFF.

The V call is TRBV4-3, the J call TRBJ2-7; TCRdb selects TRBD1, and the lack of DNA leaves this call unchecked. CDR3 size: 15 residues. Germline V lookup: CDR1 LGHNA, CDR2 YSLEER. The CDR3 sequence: CASSPDRGRSYEQYF.

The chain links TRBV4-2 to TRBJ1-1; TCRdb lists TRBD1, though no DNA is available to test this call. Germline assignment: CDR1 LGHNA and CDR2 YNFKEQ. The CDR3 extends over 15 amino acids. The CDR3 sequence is CASSQVSRKNTEAFF.

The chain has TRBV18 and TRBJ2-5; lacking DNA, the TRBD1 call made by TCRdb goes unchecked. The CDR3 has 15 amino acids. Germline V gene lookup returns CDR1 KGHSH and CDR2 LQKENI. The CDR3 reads CASSPWDRGEETQYF.

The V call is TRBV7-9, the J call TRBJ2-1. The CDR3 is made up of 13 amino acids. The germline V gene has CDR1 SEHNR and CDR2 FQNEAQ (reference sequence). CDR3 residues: CASSLGTLNEQFF.

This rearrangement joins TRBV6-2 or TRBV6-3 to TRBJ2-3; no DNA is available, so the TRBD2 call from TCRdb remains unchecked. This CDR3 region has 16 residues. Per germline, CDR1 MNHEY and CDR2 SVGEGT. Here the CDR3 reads CASSDRTSGETDTQYF.

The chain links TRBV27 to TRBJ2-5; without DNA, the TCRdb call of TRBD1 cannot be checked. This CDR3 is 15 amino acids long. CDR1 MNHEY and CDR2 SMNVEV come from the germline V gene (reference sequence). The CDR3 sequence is CASSLWAGDQETQYF.

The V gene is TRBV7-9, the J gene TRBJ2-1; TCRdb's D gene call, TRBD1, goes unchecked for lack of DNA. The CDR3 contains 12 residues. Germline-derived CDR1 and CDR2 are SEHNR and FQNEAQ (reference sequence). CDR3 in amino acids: CASSRDLNEQFF.

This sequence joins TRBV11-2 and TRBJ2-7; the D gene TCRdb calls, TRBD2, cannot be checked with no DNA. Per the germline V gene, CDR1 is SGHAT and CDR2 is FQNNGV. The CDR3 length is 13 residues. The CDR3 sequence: CASSLTAAYEQYF.

The CDR3 loop is CASSYRGLTEAFF. The chain uses TRBV28 and TRBJ1-1; there is no DNA to check the TCRdb D call of TRBD1. This CDR3 spans 13 amino acids. The V gene's germline CDR1 is MDHEN and CDR2 SYDVKM.

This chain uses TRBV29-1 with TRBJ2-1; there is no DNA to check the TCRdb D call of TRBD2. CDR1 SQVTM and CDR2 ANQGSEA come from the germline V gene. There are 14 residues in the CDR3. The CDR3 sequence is CSVGRAHPYNEQFF.

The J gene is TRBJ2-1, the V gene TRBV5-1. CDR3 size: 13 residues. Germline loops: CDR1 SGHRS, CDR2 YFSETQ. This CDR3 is CASSLVSYNEQFF. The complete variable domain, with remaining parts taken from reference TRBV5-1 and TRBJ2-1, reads KAGVTQTPRYLIKTRGQQVTLSCSPISGHRSVSWYQQTPGQGLQFLFEYFSETQRNKGNFPGRFSGRQFSNSRSEMNVSTLELGDSALYLCASSLVSYNEQFFGPGTRLTVL.

CDR3 sequence reads: CASSPRDQVHEQYF. The rearrangement joins TRBV7-6 to TRBJ2-7; TCRdb picks TRBD1, but there is no DNA to check that call. Germline V gene lookup returns CDR1 SGHVS and CDR2 FNYEAQ. This CDR3 region has 14 residues.

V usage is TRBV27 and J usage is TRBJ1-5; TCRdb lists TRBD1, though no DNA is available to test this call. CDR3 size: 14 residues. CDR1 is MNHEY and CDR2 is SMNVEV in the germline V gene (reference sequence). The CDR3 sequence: CASREGASNQPQHF.

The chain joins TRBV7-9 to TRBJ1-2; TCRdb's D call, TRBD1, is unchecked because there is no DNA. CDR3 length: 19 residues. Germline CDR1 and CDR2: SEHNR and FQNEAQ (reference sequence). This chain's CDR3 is CASRPILRDRPLNSYGYTF. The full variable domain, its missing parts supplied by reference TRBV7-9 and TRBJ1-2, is DTGVSQNPRHKITKRGQNVTFRCDPISEHNRLYWYRQTLGQGPEFLTYFQNEAQLEKSRLLSDRFSAERPKGSFSTLEIQRTEQGDSAMYLCASRPILRDRPLNSYGYTFGSGTRLTVV.

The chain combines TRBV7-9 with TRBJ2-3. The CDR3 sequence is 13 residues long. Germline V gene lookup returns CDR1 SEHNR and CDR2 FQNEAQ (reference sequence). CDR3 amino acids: CASSRLSTDTQYF.